This passage covers 25 T cell receptor beta chains from one sample sequenced in a study of blood T cells in healthy people across ages (dated by TCRdb to the mid-2010s). The library relied on 5' RACE. The data were produced on an Illumina HiSeq 2500. A second about 6 to 11 cycle PCR used a sample-barcoded 5' primer and a J-beta primer mix. TCRdb redid the processing of the public reads, applying fastp at Q25 and MiXCR, and retained in-frame beta chains. Each CDR3 protein gets just one entry, which takes the most common genes and DNA from the rows behind it. Recorded for this sample are about 1.6 million distinct CDR3 sequences; approximately 32% of them occurred a single time. Approximately 10% of the sample rests with the top ten. Sequences were obtained from blood. The receptors were gathered from a woman aged 25 to 39 in good health.

The rearrangement joins TRBV7-2 to TRBJ2-3, with no clear D. CDR1 is SGHTA and CDR2 is FQGNSA in the germline V gene. This CDR3 has 12 residues. V dropped 1 base and J dropped 11 bases, with 10 bases sitting between them. The CDR3 nucleotides are TGTGCCAGCAGCTTAGGCACAAATATGCAGTATTTT. Translation gives CASSLGTNMQYF.

This clonotype has a handful of counts. V usage is TRBV5-1 and J usage is TRBJ2-3; TRBD2 agrees at 11 bases. Trimming cost V 2 bases and J 4 bases; bases outside gene matches: 21. This CDR3 is built from 21 residues. Germline values: CDR1 SGHRS, CDR2 YFSETQ. CDR3 in DNA: TGCGCCAGCAGCTTACTAATAGCGGGAGGGCCTACTCCTAGTCCATCAGATACGCAGTATTTT. This translates into CASSLLIAGGPTPSPSDTQYF.

This clonotype was seen only a few times. V and J are TRBV12-3 or TRBV12-4 and TRBJ1-4; TRBD1 matches 8 bases. This CDR3 contains 14 residues. The V gene end was trimmed by 6 bases and the J gene end by 3 bases; junction bases not matched to a gene: 3. The CDR3 DNA reads as TGTGCCAGCAGCCGGGGACAGGCTAATGAAAAACTGTTTTTT. Translation: CASSRGQANEKLFF.

The rearrangement links TRBV9 to TRBJ2-3, with D possibly being TRBD2 (5 bases). Trimming took 7 bases from V and 0 from J, leaving 15 bases between them. Germline V gives CDR1 SGDLS, CDR2 YYNGEE. This CDR3 has 15 amino acids. The CDR3: CASGGPGASTDTQYF. In DNA, the CDR3 is TGTGCCAGCGGCGGGCCAGGAGCTAGCACAGATACGCAGTATTTT.

Remarks on this clonotype: Germline and junction disagree at one end, which may indicate a read error. The chain joins TRBV20-1 to TRBJ2-1; 8 nucleotides align to TRBD2. Germline V gene lookup returns CDR1 DFQATT and CDR2 SNEGSKA (reference sequence). The CDR3 has 15 amino acids. The CDR3 protein is CSAQSSGSAYSEQFF. CDR3 DNA sequence: TGCAGTGCTCAATCAAGCGGGAGTGCCTACAGTGAGCAGTTCTTC.

This sequence joins TRBV20-1 and TRBJ2-1, with 7 bases matching TRBD1. CDR1 and CDR2 from the germline V gene are DFQATT and SNEGSKA (reference sequence). The CDR3 has 13 amino acids. The J segment lost 4 bases and the V segment lost 8 bases, leaving 8 bases of the junction unmatched. DNA of the CDR3: TGCAGTCCACAGGGGTTCCAATACAATGAGCAGTTCTTC. As protein: CSPQGFQYNEQFF.

V gene TRBV19 combines with J gene TRBJ1-1; TRBD1 is a possible D gene (5 bases). The germline V gene has CDR1 LNHDA and CDR2 SQIVND (reference sequence). V gave up 5 bases and J gave up 7 bases, with 17 bases separating them. This CDR3 has 14 residues. In nucleotides, the CDR3 is TGTGCCAGTAGTGACGTCGGGGCATCAATTGAAGCTTTCTTT. Translating gives CASSDVGASIEAFF.

CDR3 in amino acids: CSASLGRDNEQFF. DNA for the CDR3: TGCAGTGCTAGTTTGGGGAGGGACAATGAGCAGTTCTTC. The chain joins TRBV20-1 to TRBJ2-1; TRBD2 agrees at 7 bases. Germline CDR1 DFQATT, CDR2 SNEGSKA (reference sequence). V lost 3 bases, J lost 5 bases, and 4 bases stayed unmatched. This CDR3 is built from 13 residues.

In this sample, this clonotype turned up a few times. The chain recombines TRBV25-1 with TRBJ2-7, with D tentatively TRBD2 (5 bases). In germline, CDR1 is MGHDK, CDR2 SYGVNS. Deletions cut 2 bases from V and 6 bases from J, with 14 bases between. This CDR3 has 14 residues. As DNA, the CDR3 is TGTGCCAGCAGTGAAATTAGCGAAGACACCGAGCAGTACTTC. It encodes CASSEISEDTEQYF.

This chain connects TRBV4-2 to TRBJ2-1, with 9 bases aligning to TRBD2. The J segment lost 4 bases and the V segment lost 0 bases, leaving 4 bases of the junction unmatched. This CDR3 contains 16 residues. The germline V gene has CDR1 LGHNA and CDR2 YNFKEQ. CDR3 coding DNA: TGTGCCAGCAGCCAAGATGGGGGACTAGCTTACAATGAGCAGTTCTTC. Its protein product is CASSQDGGLAYNEQFF.

This chain joins TRBV28 and TRBJ2-3; 11 bases line up with TRBD2. With V trimmed by 10 bases and J by 4 bases, 13 bases remained unmatched. In germline, CDR1 is MDHEN, CDR2 SYDVKM. The CDR3 length is 16 residues. CDR3 in DNA: TGTGCCACCAAACAATATAGCGGGAGGGCGGCAGATACGCAGTATTTT. Translation: CATKQYSGRAADTQYF. Supplemented by reference TRBV28 and TRBJ2-3, the full variable domain reads DVKVTQSSRYLVKRTGEKVFLECVQDMDHENMFWYRQDPGLGLRLIYFSYDVKMKEKGDIPEGYSVSREKKERFSLILESASTNQTSMYLCATKQYSGRAADTQYFGPGTRLTVL.

The rearrangement links TRBV28 to TRBJ2-5, with D tentatively TRBD2 (5 bases). Germline V gives CDR1 MDHEN, CDR2 SYDVKM. The V and J ends lost 5 bases and 2 bases respectively, with 15 bases between them. This CDR3 is built from 15 residues. The DNA for the CDR3 is TGTGCCAGCAGTCCCCCGGGGTCAGTTCAAGAGACCCAGTACTTC. Its protein is CASSPPGSVQETQYF.

This clonotype was seen ten or more times. The CDR3: CSYGSLGLAGASHYEQYF. The CDR3 region has the DNA TGCAGCTATGGCAGTCTTGGATTAGCGGGAGCCTCCCACTACGAGCAGTACTTC. The chain joins TRBV29-1 to TRBJ2-7; 9 nucleotides agree with TRBD2. Trimming cost V 8 bases and J 3 bases; bases outside gene matches: 23. Germline loops: CDR1 SQVTM, CDR2 ANQGSEA. This CDR3 comprises 18 residues.

The V and J genes are TRBV5-1 and TRBJ1-4, with D tentatively TRBD1 (5 bases). The CDR3 has 16 amino acids. Trimming pared 2 bases from V and 8 bases from J, leaving 19 bases between. From germline, CDR1 is SGHRS and CDR2 YFSETQ. CDR3 DNA: TGCGCCAGCAGCTTAAGAATTGGGGCCCTTGAGGAAAAACTGTTTTTT. This gives the protein CASSLRIGALEEKLFF.

The rearrangement links TRBV5-6 to TRBJ1-5; D is undetermined. V lost 0 bases, J lost 4 bases, and 11 bases lay in between. Per germline, CDR1 SGHDT and CDR2 YYEEEE. CDR3 length equals 15 residues. The CDR3 nucleotides read TGTGCCAGCAGCTTGGACAGCTTACCGAATCAGCCCCAGCATTTT. It is translated as CASSLDSLPNQPQHF.

This clonotype has a count of ten or more. The V call is TRBV7-3, the J call TRBJ2-7; 8 bases are a match to TRBD1. The germline V gene encodes CDR1 SGHTA and CDR2 FQGTGA. V lost 5 bases and J lost 3; bases outside the gene matches: 3. This CDR3 comprises 13 residues. The CDR3 sequence is CASSNGQGYEQYF. For the CDR3, the DNA is TGTGCCAGCAGCAACGGACAGGGCTACGAGCAGTACTTC.

The rearrangement links TRBV20-1 to TRBJ1-2; TRBD1 matches 10 bases. The V gene end was trimmed by 5 bases and the J gene end by 8 bases; junction bases not matched to a gene: 8. CDR1 and CDR2 from the germline V gene are DFQATT and SNEGSKA (reference sequence). The CDR3 contains 13 residues. The CDR3 bases are TGCAGTGCTGGGGACAGGGGTAGGCGGGGCTACACCTTC. It codes for CSAGDRGRRGYTF.

Of note for this clonotype: Since a much larger clone is just one base distant, this may be a read error. This chain joins TRBV11-3 and TRBJ2-1; D is unresolved. Germline lookup yields CDR1 SGHNT and CDR2 YENEEA. The CDR3 extends over 14 amino acids. This CDR3 reads CANSLSGRYNEQFF. CDR3 sequence (DNA): TGTGCCAACAGCTTATCCGGGCGGTACAATGAGCAGTTCTTC.

CDR3 in DNA: TGTGCCAGCAGCCCCGACGGCTCTGGAAACACCATATATTTT. It yields the protein CASSPDGSGNTIYF. The J gene is TRBJ1-3, the V gene TRBV7-3, with no clear D. There are 14 residues in the CDR3. Trimming pared 5 bases from V and 0 bases from J, leaving 8 bases between. Germline assignment: CDR1 SGHTA and CDR2 FQGTGA.

This clonotype was seen a handful of times. This chain uses TRBV28 with TRBJ2-7; 8 nucleotides line up with TRBD1. CDR1 is MDHEN and CDR2 is SYDVKM in the germline V gene. J lost 1 base, V lost 5 bases, and 4 bases had no gene match. This CDR3 has 14 amino acids. The CDR3 bases are TGTGCCAGCAGTGTCTACAGGGGGTCCTACGAGCAGTACTTC. Translation gives CASSVYRGSYEQYF. The variable domain in full, with the rest retrieved from reference TRBV28 and TRBJ2-7, is DVKVTQSSRYLVKRTGEKVFLECVQDMDHENMFWYRQDPGLGLRLIYFSYDVKMKEKGDIPEGYSVSREKKERFSLILESASTNQTSMYLCASSVYRGSYEQYFGPGTRLTVT.

This clonotype has more than one count but fewer than ten. The rearrangement links TRBV28 to TRBJ2-1, with D possibly called TRBD1 or TRBD2 (5 bases each). This CDR3 has 15 residues. V lost 10 bases, J lost 9 bases, and 25 bases lay in between. Germline V lookup: CDR1 MDHEN, CDR2 SYDVKM. The CDR3 DNA follows: TGTGCCACCTGGGGGTCAACGGGGTACGAGGTTGAGCAGTTCTTC. Translated, it gives CATWGSTGYEVEQFF.

This clonotype turned up a few times. This chain connects TRBV6-1 to TRBJ2-1; 11 bases fit TRBD2. The CDR3 extends over 18 amino acids. Per the germline V gene, CDR1 is MNHNS and CDR2 is SASEGT. The junction had 8 bases not matched to a gene; V was cut back by 1 base and J by 3 bases. This CDR3 reads CASSEVDSGRADYNEQFF. CDR3 coding DNA: TGTGCCAGCAGTGAAGTTGATAGCGGGAGGGCAGACTACAATGAGCAGTTCTTC.

This clonotype was recorded at least ten times. The chain recombines TRBV7-2 with TRBJ2-1, with D hard to call. The CDR3 has 15 amino acids. Germline V gene data show CDR1 as SGHTA and CDR2 as FQGNSA. Trimming removed 5 bases at V and 1 base at J, with 12 bases between. CDR3 bases: TGTGCCAGCAGCCGACAAATCGGGTCCTACAATGAGCAGTTCTTC. This gives the protein CASSRQIGSYNEQFF.

This clonotype has just a few counts. This rearrangement joins TRBV9 to TRBJ2-2; D is unclear. Germline V gene data show CDR1 as SGDLS and CDR2 as YYNGEE. The germline V and J ends were trimmed by 3 bases and 7 bases, with 7 bases remaining between them. The CDR3 length is 12 residues. The DNA for the CDR3 is TGTGCCAGCAGCGGCTTAGTCGGGGAGCTGTTTTTT. It codes for CASSGLVGELFF.

In its sample, this clonotype was seen a few times. Relative to the germline gene, one junction end is altered; a read error may explain this. This chain joins TRBV7-9 and TRBJ2-3, with 9 nucleotides matching TRBD2. Germline CDR1 SEHNR, CDR2 FQNEAQ (reference sequence). The CDR3 has 15 amino acids. In DNA form, the CDR3 reads TGTGCCAGCAGGCCTAGCGGGACTAGCACCGATACGCAGTATTTT. Its translation: CASRPSGTSTDTQYF.